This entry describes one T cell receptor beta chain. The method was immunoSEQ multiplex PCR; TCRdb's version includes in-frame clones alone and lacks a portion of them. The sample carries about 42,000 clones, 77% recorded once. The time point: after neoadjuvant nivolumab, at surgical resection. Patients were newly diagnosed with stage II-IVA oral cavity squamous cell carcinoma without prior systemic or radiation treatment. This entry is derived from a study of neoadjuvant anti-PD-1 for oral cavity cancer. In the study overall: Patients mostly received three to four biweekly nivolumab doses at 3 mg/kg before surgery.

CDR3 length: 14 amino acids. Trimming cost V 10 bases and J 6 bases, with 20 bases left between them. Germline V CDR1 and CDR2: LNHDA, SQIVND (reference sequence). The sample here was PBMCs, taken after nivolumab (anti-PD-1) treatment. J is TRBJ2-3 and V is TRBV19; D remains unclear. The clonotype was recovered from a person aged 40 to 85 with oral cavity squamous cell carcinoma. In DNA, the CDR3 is TGTGCCACCCTCCCTTCCCTCCTTGCGGATACGCAGTATTTT. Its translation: CATLPSLLADTQYF.